This record looks at one T cell receptor (beta chain) sequence and its context. Antigen: not known. Through a sample-barcoded 5' primer and a J-beta primer mix, a second PCR was run for roughly 7 to 11 cycles. TCRdb used MiXCR to reprocess the 5' RACE reads, holding one entry per CDR3 protein. The table lists 580,000 or so distinct CDR3 sequences, roughly 48% of them singletons. This entry comes from a study of blood T cells in healthy people across ages. Study-level points and caveats: Strong correlation linked observed beta diversity and percent naive T cells.

The sequenced material came from blood. The TCR was taken from an elderly man in good health.

The CDR3 nucleotides are TGCAGTGCTATTCACGGGAGTCGGGGAGAGACCCAGTACTTC. Its translation is CSAIHGSRGETQYF. This chain connects TRBV20-1 to TRBJ2-7; D may be TRBD2 (6 bases). The last part of the DNA fits TRBJ2-5 better; the J call may be wrong. Germline V CDR1 and CDR2: DFQATT, SNEGSKA (reference sequence). The CDR3 has 14 amino acids.